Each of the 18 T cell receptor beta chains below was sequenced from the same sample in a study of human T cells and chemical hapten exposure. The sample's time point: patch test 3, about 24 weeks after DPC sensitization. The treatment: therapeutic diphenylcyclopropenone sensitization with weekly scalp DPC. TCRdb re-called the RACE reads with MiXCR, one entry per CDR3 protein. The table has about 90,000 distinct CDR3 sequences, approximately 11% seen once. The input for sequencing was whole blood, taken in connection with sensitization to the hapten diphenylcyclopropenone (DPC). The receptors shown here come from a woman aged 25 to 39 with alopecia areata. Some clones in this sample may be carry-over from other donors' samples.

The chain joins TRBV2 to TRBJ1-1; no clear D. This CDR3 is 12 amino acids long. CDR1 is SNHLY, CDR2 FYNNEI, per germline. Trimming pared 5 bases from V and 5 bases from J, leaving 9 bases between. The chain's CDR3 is CASSPPLTEAFF. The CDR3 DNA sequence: TGTGCCAGCAGTCCCCCTTTAACTGAAGCTTTCTTT.

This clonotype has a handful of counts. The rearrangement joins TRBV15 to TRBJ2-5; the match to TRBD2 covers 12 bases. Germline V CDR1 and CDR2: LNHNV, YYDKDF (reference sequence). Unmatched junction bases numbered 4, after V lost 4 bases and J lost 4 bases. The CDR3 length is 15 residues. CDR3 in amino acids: CATSTSSGGAETQYF. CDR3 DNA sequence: TGTGCCACCAGCACATCTAGCGGGGGGGCAGAGACCCAGTACTTC.

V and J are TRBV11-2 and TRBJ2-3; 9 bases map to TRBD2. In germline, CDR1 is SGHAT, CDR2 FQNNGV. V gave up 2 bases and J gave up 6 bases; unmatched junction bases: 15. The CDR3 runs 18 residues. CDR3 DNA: TGTGCCAGCAGCTTACAAGCGGGGGGACGAACAGCCGGGGATACGCAGTATTTT. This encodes CASSLQAGGRTAGDTQYF.

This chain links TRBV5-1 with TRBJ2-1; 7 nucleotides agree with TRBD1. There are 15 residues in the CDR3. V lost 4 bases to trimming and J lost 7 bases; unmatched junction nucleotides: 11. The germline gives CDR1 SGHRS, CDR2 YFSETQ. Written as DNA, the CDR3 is TGCGCCAGCAGCCCTCCCCGGACAGGAGCAAATGAGCAGTTCTTC. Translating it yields CASSPPRTGANEQFF.

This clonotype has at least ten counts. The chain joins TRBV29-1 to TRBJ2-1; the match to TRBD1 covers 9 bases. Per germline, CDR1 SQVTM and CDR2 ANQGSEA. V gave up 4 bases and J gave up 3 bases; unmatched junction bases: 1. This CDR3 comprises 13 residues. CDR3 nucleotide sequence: TGCAGCGTTGTGGGACAGGGCTACAATGAGCAGTTCTTC. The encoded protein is CSVVGQGYNEQFF.

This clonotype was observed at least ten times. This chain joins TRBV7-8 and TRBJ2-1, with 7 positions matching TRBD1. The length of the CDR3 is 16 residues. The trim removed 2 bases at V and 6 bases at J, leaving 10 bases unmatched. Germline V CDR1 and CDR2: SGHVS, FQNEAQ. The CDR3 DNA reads TGTGCCAGCAGCTTATGGGGGACAGTTGATCCCAATGAGCAGTTCTTC. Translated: CASSLWGTVDPNEQFF.

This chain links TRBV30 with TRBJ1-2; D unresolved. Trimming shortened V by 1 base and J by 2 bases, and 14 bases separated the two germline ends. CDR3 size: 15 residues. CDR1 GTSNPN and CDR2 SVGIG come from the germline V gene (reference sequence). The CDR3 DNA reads TGTGCCTGGAGTGCCCCATTTGCGGCGAACTATGGCTACACCTTC. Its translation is CAWSAPFAANYGYTF.

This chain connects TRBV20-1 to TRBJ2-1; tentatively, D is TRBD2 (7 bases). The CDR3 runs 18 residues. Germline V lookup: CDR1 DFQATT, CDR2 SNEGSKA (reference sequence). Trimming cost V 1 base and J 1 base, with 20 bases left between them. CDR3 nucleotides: TGCAGTGCTAGAGTACCAACGGGGGGCCTAAATTCCTACAATGAGCAGTTCTTC. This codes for CSARVPTGGLNSYNEQFF.

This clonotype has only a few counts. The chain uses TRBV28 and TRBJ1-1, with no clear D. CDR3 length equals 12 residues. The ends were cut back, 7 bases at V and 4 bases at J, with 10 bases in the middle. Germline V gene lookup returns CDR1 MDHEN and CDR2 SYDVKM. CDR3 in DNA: TGTGCCAGCAACAGAGGTCTCACTGAAGCTTTCTTT. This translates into CASNRGLTEAFF.

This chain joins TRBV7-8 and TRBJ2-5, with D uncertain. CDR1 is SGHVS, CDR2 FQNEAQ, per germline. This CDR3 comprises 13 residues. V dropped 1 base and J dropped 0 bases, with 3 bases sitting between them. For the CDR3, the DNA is TGTGCCAGCAGCTTAGATAACCAAGAGACCCAGTACTTC. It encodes CASSLDNQETQYF.

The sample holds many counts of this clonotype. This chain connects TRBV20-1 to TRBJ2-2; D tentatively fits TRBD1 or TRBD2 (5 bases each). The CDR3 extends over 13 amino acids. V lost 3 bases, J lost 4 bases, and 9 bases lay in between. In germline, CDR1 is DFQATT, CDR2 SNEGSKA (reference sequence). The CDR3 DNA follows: TGCAGTGCTAGGGGGGTAGGCACCGGGGAGCTGTTTTTT. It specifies CSARGVGTGELFF.

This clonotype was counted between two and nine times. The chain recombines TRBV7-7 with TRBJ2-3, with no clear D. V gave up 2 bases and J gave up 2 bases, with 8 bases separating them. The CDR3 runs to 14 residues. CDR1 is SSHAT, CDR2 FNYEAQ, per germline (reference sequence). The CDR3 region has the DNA TGTGCCAGCAGCTTAAACGGCTACACAGATACGCAGTATTTT. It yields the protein CASSLNGYTDTQYF. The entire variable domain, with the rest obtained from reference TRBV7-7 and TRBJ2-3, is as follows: GAGVSQSPRYKVTKRGQDVTLRCDPISSHATLYWYQQALGQGPEFLTYFNYEAQPDKSGLPSDRFSAERPEGSISTLTIQRTEQRDSAMYRCASSLNGYTDTQYFGPGTRLTVL.

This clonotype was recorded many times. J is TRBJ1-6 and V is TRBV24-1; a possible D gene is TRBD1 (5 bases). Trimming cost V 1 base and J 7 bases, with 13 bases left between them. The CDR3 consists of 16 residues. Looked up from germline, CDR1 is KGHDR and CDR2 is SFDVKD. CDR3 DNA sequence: TGTGCCACCAGTGATTTAGGGCAGGGTAAGAATTCACCCCTCCACTTT. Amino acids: CATSDLGQGKNSPLHF.

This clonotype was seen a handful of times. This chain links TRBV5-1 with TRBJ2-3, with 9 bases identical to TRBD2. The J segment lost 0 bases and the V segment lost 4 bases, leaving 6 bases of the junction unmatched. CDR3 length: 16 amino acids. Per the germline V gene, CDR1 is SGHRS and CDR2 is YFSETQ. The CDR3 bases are TGCGCCAGCAGCATCGTAGCGGGGGCCAGCACAGATACGCAGTATTTT. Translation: CASSIVAGASTDTQYF.

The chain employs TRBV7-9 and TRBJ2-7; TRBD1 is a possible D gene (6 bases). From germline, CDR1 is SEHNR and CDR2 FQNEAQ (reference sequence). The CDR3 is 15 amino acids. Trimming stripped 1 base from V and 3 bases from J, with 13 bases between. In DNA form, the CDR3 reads TGTGCCAGCAGCTTAGGGGGCCCGGGACACTACGAGCAGTACGTC. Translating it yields CASSLGGPGHYEQYV.

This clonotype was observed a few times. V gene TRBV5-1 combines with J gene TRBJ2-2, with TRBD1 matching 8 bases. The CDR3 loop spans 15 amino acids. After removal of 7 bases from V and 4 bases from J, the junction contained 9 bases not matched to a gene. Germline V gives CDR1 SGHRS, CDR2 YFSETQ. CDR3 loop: CASYTGQVSTGELFF. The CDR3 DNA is TGCGCCAGCTACACGGGACAGGTCAGCACCGGGGAGCTGTTTTTT.

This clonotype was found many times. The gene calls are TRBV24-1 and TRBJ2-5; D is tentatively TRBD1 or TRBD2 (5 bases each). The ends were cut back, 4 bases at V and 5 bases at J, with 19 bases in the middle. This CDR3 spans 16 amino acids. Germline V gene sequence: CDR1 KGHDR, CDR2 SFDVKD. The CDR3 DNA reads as TGTGCCACCAGTGACCCAAAAACGGCGAGGGGCGAGACCCAGTACTTC. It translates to CATSDPKTARGETQYF.

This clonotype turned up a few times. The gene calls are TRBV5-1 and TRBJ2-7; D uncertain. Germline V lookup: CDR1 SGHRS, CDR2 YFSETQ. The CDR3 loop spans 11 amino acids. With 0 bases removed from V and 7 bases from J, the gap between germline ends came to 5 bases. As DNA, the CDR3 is TGCGCCAGCAGCTTGGAGAGGGAGCAGTACTTC. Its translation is CASSLEREQYF.